Listed below are T cell receptor beta chains from one sample, sequenced in a study of cytomegalovirus exposure and HLA in healthy donors. Data came from immunoSEQ multiplex PCR; TCRdb stores just in-frame clones and leaves some out. Listed are approximately 52,000 clones; approximately 9% falls within the top ten. Sequencing input: PBMCs. The receptors were gathered from a man between 50 and 59 years old in good health and CMV-seropositive. Each CDR3 is given with its conserved first and last residue. The order of the fields is CDR3 DNA, CDR3 protein, V gene, D gene, J gene. A D gene is named only where the DNA matches it firmly.

CDR3 DNA: TGTGCCAGCAGCCCCCCCCTGGACAGCTCCTACGAGCAGTACTTC; CDR3 protein: CASSPPLDSSYEQYF; V gene: TRBV7-9; D gene: .; J gene: TRBJ2-7
CDR3 DNA: TGTGCCAGCAGCTTAGCGGGGGAGACCCAGTACTTC; CDR3 protein: CASSLAGETQYF; V gene: TRBV11-2; D gene: .; J gene: TRBJ2-5
CDR3 DNA: TGTGCCTGGAGTGTGGGGGGGGGAATGGCTACCAATCAGCCCCAGCATTTT; CDR3 protein: CAWSVGGGMATNQPQHF; V gene: TRBV30; D gene: .; J gene: TRBJ1-5
CDR3 DNA: TGTGCCAGCACCCCCACAGGGATGGGCACAGATACGCAGTATTTT; CDR3 protein: CASTPTGMGTDTQYF; V gene: TRBV25-1; D gene: .; J gene: TRBJ2-3
CDR3 DNA: TGTGCCAGTAGTGCTCGGGGACTAGCGGGGGATTACAATGAGCAGTTCTTC; CDR3 protein: CASSARGLAGDYNEQFF; V gene: TRBV19; D gene: TRBD2; J gene: TRBJ2-1
CDR3 DNA: TGCGCCAGCAGCTTGGGGTGGACTGAAGCTTTTTTT; CDR3 protein: CASSLGWTEAFF; V gene: TRBV5-1; D gene: .; J gene: TRBJ1-1
CDR3 DNA: TGTGCCAGCTTTCGGGGATCTAGCACAGATACGCAGTATTTT; CDR3 protein: CASFRGSSTDTQYF; V gene: TRBV2; D gene: .; J gene: TRBJ2-3
CDR3 DNA: TGTGCCAGCATCTCCGGGACAGGGGCCCACGAGCAGTACTTC; CDR3 protein: CASISGTGAHEQYF; V gene: TRBV28; D gene: TRBD1; J gene: TRBJ2-7
CDR3 DNA: TGTGCCAGCAGCCGCCAGGGGATAGGGCCCTACGAGCAGTACTTC; CDR3 protein: CASSRQGIGPYEQYF; V gene: TRBV6-5; D gene: .; J gene: TRBJ2-7
CDR3 DNA: TGTGCCAGCAGTTACGTTCCCAGGGCGGACACTGAAGCTTTCTTT; CDR3 protein: CASSYVPRADTEAFF; V gene: TRBV6-6; D gene: .; J gene: TRBJ1-1
CDR3 DNA: TGTGCCAGCAAGGGACAGGGGAACACCGGGGAGCTGTTTTTT; CDR3 protein: CASKGQGNTGELFF; V gene: TRBV6-5; D gene: TRBD1; J gene: TRBJ2-2
CDR3 DNA: TGTGCCAGCAGGGTAACAGGGGCAGGAAACACCATATATTTT; CDR3 protein: CASRVTGAGNTIYF; V gene: TRBV7-9; D gene: TRBD1; J gene: TRBJ1-3
CDR3 DNA: TGCGCCAGCAGTCCGGAATCTAGCGGGAATACCTACGAGCAGTACTTC; CDR3 protein: CASSPESSGNTYEQYF; V gene: TRBV4-1; D gene: TRBD2; J gene: TRBJ2-7
CDR3 DNA: TGTGCCAGCAGCCCCCCCTCGTCTTTAGCTTTCTTT; CDR3 protein: CASSPPSSLAFF; V gene: TRBV14; D gene: .; J gene: TRBJ1-1
CDR3 DNA: TGTGCCAGCTCACCGACCGGGACAGGGATAGTCTATGGCTACACCTTC; CDR3 protein: CASSPTGTGIVYGYTF; V gene: TRBV18; D gene: TRBD1; J gene: TRBJ1-2
CDR3 DNA: TGCGCCAGCAGCTTGGGACAGGGTTTGCCGGAGACCCAGTACTTC; CDR3 protein: CASSLGQGLPETQYF; V gene: TRBV5-1; D gene: TRBD1; J gene: TRBJ2-5
CDR3 DNA: TGTGCCAGCAGCCCGAGACAGGGGCGGACTGAAGCTTTCTTT; CDR3 protein: CASSPRQGRTEAFF; V gene: TRBV7-2; D gene: TRBD1; J gene: TRBJ1-1
CDR3 DNA: TGTGCCAGCAGTTTAAGACAGGGGGAGGCAGATACGCAGTATTTT; CDR3 protein: CASSLRQGEADTQYF; V gene: TRBV28; D gene: TRBD1; J gene: TRBJ2-3